The source of this TCR beta chain is a study of T cells in Graves' hyperthyroidism and ophthalmopathy. General study findings and limits: Among thyroid clonotypes expanded above 0.001, most also appeared in blood.

V lost 4 bases and J lost 9, with 10 bases in between. Germline-derived CDR1 and CDR2 are SQVTM and ANQGSEA. The CDR3 covers 11 residues. This clonotype came up a few times. What it binds is unknown. Researchers amplified the TCR beta CDR3 regions from RNA transcripts. TCR CDR3 underwent first-round RT-PCR with the HTBI primer set. TCRdb re-called the multiplex PCR reads with MiXCR, one entry per CDR3 protein. The sample yields around 520,000 distinct CDR3 sequences, 12% to 15% seen once. Over 18 months, lack of ophthalmopathy progression marked Graves' hyperthyroidism as stable. The study based diagnoses on clinical symptoms, serum thyroxine and TRAb, thyroid ultrasound and orbital computed tomography. The source of the PBMCs was roughly 10 ml of fresh peripheral blood.

The sample comprised blood. The chain uses TRBV29-1 and TRBJ2-1, with a possible D match to TRBD1 (5 bases). This clonotype was sampled from a woman in her thirties or forties with Graves' hyperthyroidism. The CDR3: CSVARAIEQFF. The CDR3, as DNA: TGCAGCGTTGCCAGGGCAATTGAGCAGTTCTTC.